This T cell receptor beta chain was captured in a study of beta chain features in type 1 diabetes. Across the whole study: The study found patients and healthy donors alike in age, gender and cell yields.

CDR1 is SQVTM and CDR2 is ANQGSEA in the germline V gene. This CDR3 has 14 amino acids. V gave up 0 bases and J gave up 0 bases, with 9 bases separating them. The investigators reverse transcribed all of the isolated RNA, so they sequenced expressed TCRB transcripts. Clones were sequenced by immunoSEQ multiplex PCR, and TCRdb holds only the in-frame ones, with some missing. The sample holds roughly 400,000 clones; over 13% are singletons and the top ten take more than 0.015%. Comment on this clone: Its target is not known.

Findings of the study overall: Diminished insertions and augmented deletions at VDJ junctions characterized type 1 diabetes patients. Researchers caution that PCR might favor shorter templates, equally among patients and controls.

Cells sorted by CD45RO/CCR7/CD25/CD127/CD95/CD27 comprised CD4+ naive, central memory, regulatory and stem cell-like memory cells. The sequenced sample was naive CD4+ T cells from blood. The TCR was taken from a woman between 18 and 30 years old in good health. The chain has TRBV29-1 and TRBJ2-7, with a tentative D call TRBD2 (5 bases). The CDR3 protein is CSVEDRRISYEQYF. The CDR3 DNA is TGCAGCGTTGAAGATCGGAGGATCTCCTACGAGCAGTACTTC.